Listed below are T cell receptor beta chains from one sample, sequenced in a study of T cell responses to AZD1222 COVID-19 vaccine. Profiling relied on immunoSEQ multiplex PCR, and the TCRdb table lists in-frame clones only, not all of them. The profile shows 200,000 or so clones, approximately 95% of them singletons. The specimen was peripheral blood, collected 28 days after the second AZD1222 dose. The receptors originated from an adult who received the AZD1222 COVID-19 vaccine. Both conserved end residues are part of each CDR3. The D gene is left open where the match is weak. Size values are once, few and many counts, or a class for expanded clones, and some rows have none.

abundance: once
v_gene: TRBV2
j_gene: TRBJ1-2
d_gene: -
CDR3nt: TGTGCCAGCAGTGCGGACAGTAACTATGGCTACACCTTC
CDR3aa: CASSADSNYGYTF

abundance: -
v_gene: TRBV19
j_gene: TRBJ2-1
d_gene: -
CDR3nt: TGTGCCAGTAGTATTTGGAGCTCCTACAATGAGCAGTTCTTC
CDR3aa: CASSIWSSYNEQFF

abundance: -
v_gene: TRBV30
j_gene: TRBJ1-2
d_gene: TRBD1
CDR3nt: TGTGCCTGGAGTTCCTACCGAACAGGGGGCGGCGGCTACACCTTC
CDR3aa: CAWSSYRTGGGGYTF

abundance: once
v_gene: TRBV13
j_gene: TRBJ2-1
d_gene: -
CDR3nt: TGTGCCAGCAGCGGACGGGGGGCGGGAAATGAGCAGTTCTTC
CDR3aa: CASSGRGAGNEQFF

abundance: -
v_gene: TRBV11-2
j_gene: TRBJ2-7
d_gene: -
CDR3nt: TGTGCCAGCAGCATGACAGAGACCTACGAGCAGTACTTC
CDR3aa: CASSMTETYEQYF

abundance: -
v_gene: TRBV5-5
j_gene: TRBJ2-1
d_gene: -
CDR3nt: TGTGCCAGCAGCTTCGACATCCTTGCGGGCCCTTTTAGTGAGCAGTTCTTC
CDR3aa: CASSFDILAGPFSEQFF

abundance: -
v_gene: TRBV5-1
j_gene: TRBJ1-1
d_gene: -
CDR3nt: TGCGCCAGCAGCCTCGGGGCCGAGAACACTGAAGCTTTCTTT
CDR3aa: CASSLGAENTEAFF

abundance: -
v_gene: TRBV3-1/TRBV3-2
j_gene: TRBJ2-5
d_gene: -
CDR3nt: TGTGCCAGCAGCCAACTCAAAGAGACCCAGTACTTC
CDR3aa: CASSQLKETQYF

abundance: -
v_gene: TRBV30
j_gene: TRBJ1-5
d_gene: -
CDR3nt: TGTGCCTGGAGTGTCAGGGCTACATCCAATCAGCCCCAGCATTTT
CDR3aa: CAWSVRATSNQPQHF

abundance: -
v_gene: TRBV28
j_gene: TRBJ2-5
d_gene: -
CDR3nt: TGTGCCAGCAGTCCCCCGGGGAGGTACTTCTACTTC
CDR3aa: CASSPPGRYFYF

abundance: -
v_gene: TRBV12-5
j_gene: TRBJ1-2
d_gene: -
CDR3nt: TGTGCTAGTGCCGCAGGGATAGGTGGCTACACCTTC
CDR3aa: CASAAGIGGYTF

abundance: -
v_gene: TRBV5-1
j_gene: TRBJ2-3
d_gene: -
CDR3nt: TGCGCCAGCAGCTTGGACAGGCCCCCCACAGATACGCAGTATTTT
CDR3aa: CASSLDRPPTDTQYF

abundance: few
v_gene: TRBV7-9
j_gene: TRBJ1-3
d_gene: -
CDR3nt: TGTGCCAGCAGACCCTCAGGAAACACCATATATTTT
CDR3aa: CASRPSGNTIYF

abundance: once
v_gene: TRBV6-5
j_gene: TRBJ2-7
d_gene: -
CDR3nt: TGTGCCACCGCCACGGGGAATCACGAGCAGTACTTC
CDR3aa: CATATGNHEQYF